The 3 T cell receptor beta chains given below trace back to one sample, sequenced in a study of cytomegalovirus exposure and HLA in healthy donors. Some clones are missing from TCRdb's copy, which holds only in-frame ones; the method was immunoSEQ multiplex PCR. The sample shows more than 110,000 clones, approximately 94% of them seen only once. What was sequenced was PBMCs. These receptors all come from a man aged 18 to 30 in good health and CMV-seropositive.

The chain has TRBV27 and TRBJ2-6, with D tentatively TRBD1 (5 bases). V gave up 5 bases and J gave up 0 bases, with 11 bases separating them. Germline V CDR1 and CDR2: MNHEY, SMNVEV (reference sequence). The CDR3 contains 16 residues. CDR3 in amino acids: CASSADSLSGANVLTF. CDR3 sequence (DNA): TGTGCCAGCAGTGCAGACAGTCTCTCTGGGGCCAACGTCCTGACTTTC.

The V gene is TRBV7-9, the J gene TRBJ1-4; 7 nucleotides agree with TRBD1. The CDR3 runs to 15 residues. Trimming cost V 5 bases and J 0 bases; bases outside gene matches: 3. Germline CDR1 reads SEHNR; CDR2 reads FQNEAQ (reference sequence). Here the CDR3 reads CASSIGQATNEKLFF. In nucleotides, the CDR3 is TGTGCCAGCAGCATTGGACAGGCAACTAATGAAAAACTGTTTTTT.

The J gene is TRBJ2-7, the V gene TRBV11-1; 7 nucleotides agree with TRBD2. The CDR3 is 15 residues long. Germline CDR1 is SGHAT and CDR2 is FQDESV (reference sequence). After removal of 5 bases from V and 0 bases from J, the junction contained 7 bases not matched to a gene. In nucleotides, the CDR3 is TGTGCCAGCAGCCAAACTAGCGCCAGCTCCTACGAGCAGTACTTC. This translates into CASSQTSASSYEQYF.